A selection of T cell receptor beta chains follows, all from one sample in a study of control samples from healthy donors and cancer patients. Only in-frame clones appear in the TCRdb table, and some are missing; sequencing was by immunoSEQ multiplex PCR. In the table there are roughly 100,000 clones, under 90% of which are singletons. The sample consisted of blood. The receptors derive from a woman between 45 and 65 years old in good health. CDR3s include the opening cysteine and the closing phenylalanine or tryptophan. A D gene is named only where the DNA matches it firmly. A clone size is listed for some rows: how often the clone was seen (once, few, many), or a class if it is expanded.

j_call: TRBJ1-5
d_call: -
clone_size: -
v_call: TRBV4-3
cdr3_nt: TGCGCCAGCAGCCAAGAGTACTGGAGCAATCAGCCCCAGCATTTT
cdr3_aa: CASSQEYWSNQPQHF

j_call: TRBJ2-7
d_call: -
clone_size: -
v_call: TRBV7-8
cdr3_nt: TGTGCCAGCAGCCCCGGAACTTTTCTCCTACAGCAGTACTTC
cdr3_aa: CASSPGTFLLQQYF

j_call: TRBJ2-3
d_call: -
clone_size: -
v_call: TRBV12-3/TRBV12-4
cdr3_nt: TGTGCCAGCGGGGGCCTCAGGACGCAGTATTTT
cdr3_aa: CASGGLRTQYF

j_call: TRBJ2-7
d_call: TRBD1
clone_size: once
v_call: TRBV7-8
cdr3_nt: TGTGCCAGCAGCTTAAGGACAGGGTTCTACGAGCAGTACTTC
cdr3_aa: CASSLRTGFYEQYF

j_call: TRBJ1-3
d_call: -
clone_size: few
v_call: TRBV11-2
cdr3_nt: TGTGCCAGCAGCTACGACGTTACAGTATCGGGAAACACCATATATTTT
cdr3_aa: CASSYDVTVSGNTIYF

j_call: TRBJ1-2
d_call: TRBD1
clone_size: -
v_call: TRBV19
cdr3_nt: TGTGCCAGTAGTATAGTAGGGGGCGTAGATGGCTACACCTTC
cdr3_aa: CASSIVGGVDGYTF

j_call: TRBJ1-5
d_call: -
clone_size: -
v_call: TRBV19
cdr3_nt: TGTGCCAGTAGTATCCCGGGGTCACTAGGCAATCAGCCCCAGCATTTT
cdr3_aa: CASSIPGSLGNQPQHF

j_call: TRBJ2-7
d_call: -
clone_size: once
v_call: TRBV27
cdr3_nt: TGTGCCAGCAGTTTATGGGCGGGGCGGGGAGACGAGCAGTACTTC
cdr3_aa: CASSLWAGRGDEQYF

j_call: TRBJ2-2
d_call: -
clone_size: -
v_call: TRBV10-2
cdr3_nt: TGCGCCAGCAGTGAGCTCGCCCGAGTTGGGGAGCTGTTTTTT
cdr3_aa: CASSELARVGELFF

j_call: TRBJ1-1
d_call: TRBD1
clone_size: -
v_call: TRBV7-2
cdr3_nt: TGTGCCAGCAGCTTATCGACAGGGGGATGGAAGAACACTGAAGCTTTCTTT
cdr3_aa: CASSLSTGGWKNTEAFF

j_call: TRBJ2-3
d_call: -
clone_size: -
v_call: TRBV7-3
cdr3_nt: TGTGCCAGCAGCTCAAACACAGATACGCAGTATTTT
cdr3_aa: CASSSNTDTQYF

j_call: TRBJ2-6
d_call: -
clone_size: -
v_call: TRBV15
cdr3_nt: TGTGCCACCAGAGGGGCGAGCTCGAGAGCCAACGTCCTGACTTTC
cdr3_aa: CATRGASSRANVLTF

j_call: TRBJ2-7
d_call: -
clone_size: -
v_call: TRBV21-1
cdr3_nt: TGTGCCGGCAGAGGGCAACACTACGAGCAGTACTTC
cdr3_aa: CAGRGQHYEQYF

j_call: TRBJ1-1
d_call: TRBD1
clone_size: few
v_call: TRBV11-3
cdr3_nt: TGTGCCAGCAGCCAACTCCGGGAGGGGGCCTCTGAAGCTTTCTTT
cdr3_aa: CASSQLREGASEAFF

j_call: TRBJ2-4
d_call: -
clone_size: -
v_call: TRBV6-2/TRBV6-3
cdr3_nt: TGTGCCAGCAGCCCGGGACAAGCTCTAGCCAAAAACATTCAGTACTTC
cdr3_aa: CASSPGQALAKNIQYF

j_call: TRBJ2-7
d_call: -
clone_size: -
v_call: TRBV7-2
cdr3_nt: TGTGCCAGCACCCCTGCCCCGGGGCAGTACGAGCAGTACTTC
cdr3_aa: CASTPAPGQYEQYF

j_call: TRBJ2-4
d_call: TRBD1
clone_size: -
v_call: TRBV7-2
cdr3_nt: TGTGCCAGCAGCCAGGGACAGCACAAAAACATTCAGTACTTC
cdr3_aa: CASSQGQHKNIQYF

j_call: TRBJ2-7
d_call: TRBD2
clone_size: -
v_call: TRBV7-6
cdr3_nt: TGTGCCAGCAGCTTAGCGCCGGGGGGGGGCTACGAGCAGTACTTC
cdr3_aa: CASSLAPGGGYEQYF

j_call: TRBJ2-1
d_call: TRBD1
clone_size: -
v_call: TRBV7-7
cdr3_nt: TGTGCTAGCAGCTTAAGGCCAGGGGGCGAGGGGGAGCAGTTCTTC
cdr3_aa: CASSLRPGGEGEQFF

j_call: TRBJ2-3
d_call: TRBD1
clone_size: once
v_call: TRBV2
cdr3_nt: TGTGCCAGCGATGTGACAGGGGAGAGCCCAGATACGCAGTATTTT
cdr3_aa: CASDVTGESPDTQYF

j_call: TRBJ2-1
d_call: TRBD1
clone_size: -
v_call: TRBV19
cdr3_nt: TGTGCCAGTAGTACCGGGACAGGGAATGAGCAGTTCTTC
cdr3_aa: CASSTGTGNEQFF

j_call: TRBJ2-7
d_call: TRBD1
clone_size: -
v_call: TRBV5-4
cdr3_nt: TGTGCCAGCAGCTTTGGGGACAGAGGAGTCTACGAGCAGTACTTC
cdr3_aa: CASSFGDRGVYEQYF

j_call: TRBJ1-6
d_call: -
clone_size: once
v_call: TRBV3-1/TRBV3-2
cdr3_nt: TGTGCCAGCAGCCAAGGACCGAGCTCCTATAATTCACCCCTCCACTTT
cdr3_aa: CASSQGPSSYNSPLHF

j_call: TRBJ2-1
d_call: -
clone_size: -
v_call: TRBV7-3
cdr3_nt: TGTGCCAGCAGATTTTCGGGATCCTACAATGAGCAGTTCTTC
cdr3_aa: CASRFSGSYNEQFF

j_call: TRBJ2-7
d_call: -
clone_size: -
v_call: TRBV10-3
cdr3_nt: TGTGCCATCAGAACAGGGGGGGGCTCCTACGAGCAGTACTTC
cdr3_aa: CAIRTGGGSYEQYF

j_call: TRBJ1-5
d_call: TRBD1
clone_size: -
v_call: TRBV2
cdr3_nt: TGTGCCACAGGACAGGCGCCGAATCAGCCCCAGCATTTT
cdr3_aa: CATGQAPNQPQHF

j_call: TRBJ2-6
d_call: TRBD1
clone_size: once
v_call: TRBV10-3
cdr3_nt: TGTGCCATCAACCCGGGACAGGGAGGATCTGGGGCCAACGTCCTGACTTTC
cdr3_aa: CAINPGQGGSGANVLTF

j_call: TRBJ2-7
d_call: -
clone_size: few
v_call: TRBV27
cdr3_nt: TGTGCCAGCAGTTTATCGCCCGGGGGTTCGGACCCCTACGAGCAGTACTTC
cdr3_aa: CASSLSPGGSDPYEQYF

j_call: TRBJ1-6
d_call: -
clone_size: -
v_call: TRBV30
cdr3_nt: TGTGCCTGGAGTTCGGGCAGTAATTCACCCCTCCACTTT
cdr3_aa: CAWSSGSNSPLHF

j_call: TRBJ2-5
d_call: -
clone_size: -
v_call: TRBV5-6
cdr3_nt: TGTGCCACGAGTGGGGGCTCGGCGGAGACCCAGTACTTC
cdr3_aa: CATSGGSAETQYF

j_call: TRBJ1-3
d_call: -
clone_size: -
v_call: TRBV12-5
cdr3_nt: TGTGCTAGTGGTTTGGTACCGGACAGCTCTGGAAACACCATATATTTT
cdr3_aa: CASGLVPDSSGNTIYF

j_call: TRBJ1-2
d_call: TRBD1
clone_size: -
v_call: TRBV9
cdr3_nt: TGTGCCAGCAGCACGGGACAGGGCTATGGCTACACCTTC
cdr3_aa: CASSTGQGYGYTF

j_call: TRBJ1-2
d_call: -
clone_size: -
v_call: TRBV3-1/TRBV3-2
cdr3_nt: TGTGCCAGCAGCCAAGATCTGGTGGGGGACCGAGATGGCTACACCTTC
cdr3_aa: CASSQDLVGDRDGYTF

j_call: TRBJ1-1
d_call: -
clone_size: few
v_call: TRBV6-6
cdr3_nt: TGTGCCAGCAGCCCTCTTGACACTGAAGCTTTCTTT
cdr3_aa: CASSPLDTEAFF

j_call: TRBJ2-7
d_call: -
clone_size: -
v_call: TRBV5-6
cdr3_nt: TGTGCCAGCGGGACCTACGAGCAGTACTTC
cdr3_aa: CASGTYEQYF

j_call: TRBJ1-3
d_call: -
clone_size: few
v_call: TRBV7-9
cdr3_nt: TGTGCCAGCAGCCTACAGGGTGGCTCTGGAAACACCATATATTTT
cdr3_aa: CASSLQGGSGNTIYF

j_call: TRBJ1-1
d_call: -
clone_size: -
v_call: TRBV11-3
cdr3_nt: TGTGCCAGCAGCTTACGGACAGCAAACCCTGAAGCTTTCTTT
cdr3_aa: CASSLRTANPEAFF

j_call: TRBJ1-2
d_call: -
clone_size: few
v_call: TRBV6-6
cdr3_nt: TGTGCCAGCAGTTACTCCACAGGTCGAGGCTACACCTTC
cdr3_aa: CASSYSTGRGYTF

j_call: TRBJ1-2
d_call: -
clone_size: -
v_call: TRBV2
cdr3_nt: TGTGCCAGCAGTGAAGGTGCCTCTACTGGCTACACCTTC
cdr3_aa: CASSEGASTGYTF

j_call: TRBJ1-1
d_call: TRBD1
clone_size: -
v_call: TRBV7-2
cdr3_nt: TGTGCCAGCAGCCCCCAGGGGGGATTGACTGAAGCTTTCTTT
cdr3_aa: CASSPQGGLTEAFF

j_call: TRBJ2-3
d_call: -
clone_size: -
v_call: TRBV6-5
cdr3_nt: TGTGCCAGCACCAGCACAGATACGCAGTATTTT
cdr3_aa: CASTSTDTQYF

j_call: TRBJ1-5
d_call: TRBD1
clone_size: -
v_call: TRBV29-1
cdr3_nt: TGCAGCGTTGGAGGAGGCAGGGGGCTTAGTCAGCCCCAGCATTTT
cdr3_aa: CSVGGGRGLSQPQHF

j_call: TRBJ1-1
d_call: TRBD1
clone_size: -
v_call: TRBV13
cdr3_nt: TGTGCCAGCAGCCCGGGGACAGGGGGTAGCACTGAAGCTTTCTTT
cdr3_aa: CASSPGTGGSTEAFF

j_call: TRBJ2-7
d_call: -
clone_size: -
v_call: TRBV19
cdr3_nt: TGTGCCAGTAGTAGTGTATATGAGGGGATGTACGAGCAGTACTTC
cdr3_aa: CASSSVYEGMYEQYF

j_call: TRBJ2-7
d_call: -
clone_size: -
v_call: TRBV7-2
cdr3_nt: TGTGCCAGCAGCTTTGGGGGGTTAACCTACGAGCAGTACTTC
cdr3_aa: CASSFGGLTYEQYF

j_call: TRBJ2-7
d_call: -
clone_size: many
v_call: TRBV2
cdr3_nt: TGTGCCAGCAATCCGCAGTTCTCCTACGAGCAGTACTTC
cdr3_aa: CASNPQFSYEQYF

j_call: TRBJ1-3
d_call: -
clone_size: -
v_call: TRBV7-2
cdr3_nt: TGTGCCAGCAGCCCCCTCACCGGAAACACCATATATTTT
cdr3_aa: CASSPLTGNTIYF

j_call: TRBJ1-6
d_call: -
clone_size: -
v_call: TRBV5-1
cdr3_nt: TGCGCCAGCAGCCGATCGCGGGGTGGGAATTCACCCCTCCACTTT
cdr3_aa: CASSRSRGGNSPLHF

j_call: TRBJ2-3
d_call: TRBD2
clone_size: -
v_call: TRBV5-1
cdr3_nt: TGCGCCAGCAGCTTGTTCTTGGGCGTGGGACTAGCTGCAGATACGCAGTATTTT
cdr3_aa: CASSLFLGVGLAADTQYF

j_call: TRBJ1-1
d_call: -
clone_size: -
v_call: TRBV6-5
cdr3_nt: TGTGCCAGCAGTTACTCTTCAGTTATGAACACTGAAGCTTTCTTT
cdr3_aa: CASSYSSVMNTEAFF

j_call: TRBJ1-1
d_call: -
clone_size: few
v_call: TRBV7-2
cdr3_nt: TGTGCCAGCAGCTACCCGGGAAGAGAAGCTTTCTTT
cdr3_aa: CASSYPGREAFF

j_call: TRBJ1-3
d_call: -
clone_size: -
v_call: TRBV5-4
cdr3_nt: TGTGCCAGCAGCTTACCCATTCTTAGCAACACCATATATTTT
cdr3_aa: CASSLPILSNTIYF

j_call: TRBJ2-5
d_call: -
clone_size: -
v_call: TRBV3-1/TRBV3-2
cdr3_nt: TGTGCCAGCAGCCAAGATAAGGGGGAGACCCAGTACTTC
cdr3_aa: CASSQDKGETQYF

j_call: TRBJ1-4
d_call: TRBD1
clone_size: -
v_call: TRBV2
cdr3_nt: TGTGCCAGCAGTGATAGGGGACAGGGGGCCGAGGAAAAACTGTTTTTT
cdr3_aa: CASSDRGQGAEEKLFF

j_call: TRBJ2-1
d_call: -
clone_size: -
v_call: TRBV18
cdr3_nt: TGTGCCAGCTCAATCGACCCCACTTCGGCCAATGAGCAGTTCTTC
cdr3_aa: CASSIDPTSANEQFF

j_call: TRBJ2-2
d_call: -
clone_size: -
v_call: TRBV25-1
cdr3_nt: TGTGCCAGCGTGACAGGGAACACCGGGGAGCTGTTTTTT
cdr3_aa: CASVTGNTGELFF

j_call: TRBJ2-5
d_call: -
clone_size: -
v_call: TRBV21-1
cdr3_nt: TGTGCCGGAGAGTTAAAGCGGGGCCAAGAGACCCAGTACTTC
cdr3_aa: CAGELKRGQETQYF

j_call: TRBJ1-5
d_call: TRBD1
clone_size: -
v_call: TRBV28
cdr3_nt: TGTGCCAGCAGTTTTACAGGGGGTCAGCCCCAGCATTTT
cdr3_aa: CASSFTGGQPQHF